This T cell receptor beta chain came from a study of shared clonotypes between healthy human individuals. CD45RO-negative cells were positively selected for CCR7, leaving out terminally differentiated effector memory CD45RA+ cells. Donors comprised only Caucasian adults living in Nashville, Tennessee. Study-wide findings and caveats: The rarefaction results pointed to incomplete sorted-subset sequencing despite large depth. All-four-donor shared clonotypes had higher generation probabilities than non-shared clonotypes did.

The germline V gene encodes CDR1 SGHDN and CDR2 FVKESK. The V gene lost 1 base and the J gene lost 4 bases, with 10 bases spanning the gap. The CDR3 covers 15 residues. Authors' data handling: ImmunoSEQ yielded junction-only sequences lacking quality scores, so filtering differed. This table comes from immunoSEQ multiplex PCR, and its TCRdb copy is limited to in-frame clones, with some not included. That table furnishes V, J and clone size, whereas the DNA furnished D and trimming. The table has about 1,800,000 clones, about 95% seen once; the top ten hold more than 0.9%. Remarks on this clone: Its antigen is as yet unknown.

This sequence was found in a man aged 18 to 35 in good health. Input material: naive CD8+ T cells sorted from blood. The chain employs TRBV14 and TRBJ1-4; D not certain. The CDR3 DNA reads as TGTGCCAGCAGCCAAGGAGAACAGCTTAATGAAAAACTGTTTTTT. Amino acids: CASSQGEQLNEKLFF.